This T cell receptor beta chain was sequenced in a study of naive and memory T cell subsets. The CDR3 extends over 16 amino acids. The V segment lost 4 bases and the J segment 9 bases; nucleotides outside the gene matches: 12. Germline lookup yields CDR1 SGHRS and CDR2 YFSETQ. Study-level points and caveats: Over 85% of naive TCR sequences appeared only once, unlike memory subsets. In CD4 and CD8 cells, diversity dropped from naive through EMRA.

Sorting gates: effector memory CD45RA-CD27-, EMRA CD45RA+CD27-. This clonotype occurred a few times. Its antigen is not identified. Two oligonucleotides, mixed equimolar, formed the beta constant-region primer covering TRBC1 and TRBC2. The ligated cDNA underwent four PCR rounds using SP2 and nested alpha and beta constant-region primers. TCRdb re-called the UMI-ligation and nested PCR reads with MiXCR, one entry per CDR3 protein. The sample shows 32,000 or so distinct CDR3 sequences, about 14% of them seen only once. The specimen sequenced was effector memory CD4+ T cells from blood. Sample subset: effector memory, CD45RA- CD27-. V is TRBV5-1 and J is TRBJ2-1, with 11 bases fitting TRBD2. The receptor comes from a human donor in good health. This CDR3 is CASSAGLAVPSGEQFF. The CDR3 DNA follows: TGCGCCAGCAGCGCGGGACTAGCGGTCCCCTCGGGTGAGCAGTTCTTC.